A selection of T cell receptor beta chains follows, all from one sample in a study of pediatric ulcerative colitis. TCRdb's copy holds only in-frame clones and misses some; the assay was immunoSEQ multiplex PCR. The data contain approximately 32,000 clones, roughly four fifths of them singletons. The sequenced sample consisted of blood. The receptors here all came from a boy between 10 and 17 years old with severe ulcerative colitis. The CDR3 runs from the conserved cysteine through the conserved F or W. A D gene is named only where the DNA matches it firmly.

CDR3aa: CASSALGGGLSTGELFF
v_gene: TRBV5-4
j_gene: TRBJ2-2
d_gene: .

CDR3aa: CASSSWRVGYGYTF
v_gene: TRBV7-2
j_gene: TRBJ1-2
d_gene: .

CDR3aa: CASSQSQGARQTQYF
v_gene: TRBV27
j_gene: TRBJ2-5
d_gene: TRBD1

CDR3aa: CASSPPGGDTQYF
v_gene: TRBV7-3
j_gene: TRBJ2-3
d_gene: .

CDR3aa: CASKVLGGAKNIQYF
v_gene: TRBV2
j_gene: TRBJ2-4
d_gene: .

CDR3aa: CASSSLVGQQSHEQYF
v_gene: TRBV7-9
j_gene: TRBJ2-7
d_gene: .

CDR3aa: CASSFRGHTLAQPQHF
v_gene: TRBV27
j_gene: TRBJ1-5
d_gene: .

CDR3aa: CASCGTQNTEAFF
v_gene: TRBV19
j_gene: TRBJ1-1
d_gene: .

CDR3aa: CASSSRTAGPSSYNSPLHF
v_gene: TRBV7-6
j_gene: TRBJ1-6
d_gene: .

CDR3aa: CASSLGGYTQYF
v_gene: TRBV7-9
j_gene: TRBJ2-3
d_gene: .

CDR3aa: CASSLAIDTQYF
v_gene: TRBV5-1
j_gene: TRBJ2-3
d_gene: .

CDR3aa: CASSLGSNEQFF
v_gene: TRBV7-9
j_gene: TRBJ2-1
d_gene: .

CDR3aa: CASSRGLFQETQYF
v_gene: TRBV4-2
j_gene: TRBJ2-5
d_gene: .

CDR3aa: CASSLREPLTHNGNPNEQFF
v_gene: TRBV7-3
j_gene: TRBJ2-1
d_gene: .

CDR3aa: CASSPDYNEQFF
v_gene: TRBV7-9
j_gene: TRBJ2-1
d_gene: .

CDR3aa: CASSPLTGVNTEAFF
v_gene: TRBV6-5
j_gene: TRBJ1-1
d_gene: TRBD1

CDR3aa: CAWSEDAYTF
v_gene: TRBV30
j_gene: TRBJ1-2
d_gene: .

CDR3aa: CATSGTDNYGYTF
v_gene: TRBV7-6
j_gene: TRBJ1-2
d_gene: .

CDR3aa: CASSALHHERGRSGEAFF
v_gene: TRBV9
j_gene: TRBJ1-1
d_gene: TRBD1

CDR3aa: CASSFSGEYTEAFF
v_gene: TRBV5-1
j_gene: TRBJ1-1
d_gene: .

CDR3aa: CASRTQGQETQYF
v_gene: TRBV6-6
j_gene: TRBJ2-5
d_gene: .

CDR3aa: CASSTRTGTNTEAFF
v_gene: TRBV6-6
j_gene: TRBJ1-1
d_gene: TRBD1

CDR3aa: CASSLTTQLYGYTF
v_gene: TRBV5-6
j_gene: TRBJ1-2
d_gene: .

CDR3aa: CASSLGGQGRTETQYF
v_gene: TRBV5-6
j_gene: TRBJ2-5
d_gene: TRBD1

CDR3aa: CASSVGREGAEAFF
v_gene: TRBV9
j_gene: TRBJ1-1
d_gene: .

CDR3aa: CASSLAKVLSDTQYF
v_gene: TRBV7-8
j_gene: TRBJ2-3
d_gene: .

CDR3aa: CASSQTGLNQPQHF
v_gene: TRBV6-1
j_gene: TRBJ1-5
d_gene: .

CDR3aa: CASSSQGFNSPLHF
v_gene: TRBV6-5
j_gene: TRBJ1-6
d_gene: .

CDR3aa: CASSLRGPSTDTQYF
v_gene: TRBV5-1
j_gene: TRBJ2-3
d_gene: .